These T cell receptor beta chains were read from a single sample in a study of resident and recirculating memory T cells in vitiligo. Using immunoSEQ multiplex PCR, the repertoire was profiled, and TCRdb retains in-frame clones only, with some absent. This sample has 75,000 to 85,000 clones, with under 95% found just once. Sequenced sample: blood. These receptors were taken from a male donor with vitiligo. CDR3s include the opening cysteine and the closing phenylalanine or tryptophan. A D gene is named only where the DNA matches it firmly. Some rows have no size entry. The others give once, few or many, or a class for an expanded clone.

j_call,v_call,d_call,cdr3_length,clone_size,cdr3_aa,cdr3_nt
TRBJ2-7,TRBV11-2,.,17,.,CASRQPLTRRSSYEQYF,TGTGCCAGCAGACAACCCCTAACTAGGCGGAGCTCCTACGAGCAGTACTTC
TRBJ2-5,TRBV30,TRBD2,17,.,CAWRLPGTSASQETQYF,TGTGCCTGGAGATTACCCGGGACTAGCGCCTCACAGGAGACCCAGTACTTC
TRBJ2-5,TRBV5-1,TRBD2,17,once,CASSSGAGGPTEETQYF,TGCGCCAGCAGCTCTGGGGCGGGAGGCCCGACCGAAGAGACCCAGTACTTC
TRBJ2-4,TRBV2,TRBD2,15,.,CASSEGSGSINIQYF,TGTGCCAGCAGTGAGGGTAGCGGGAGTATAAACATTCAGTACTTC
TRBJ2-1,TRBV9,.,15,.,CASSKTGSSYNEQFF,TGTGCCAGCAGCAAAACAGGGAGCTCCTACAATGAGCAGTTCTTC
TRBJ2-1,TRBV7-9,.,11,.,CASSPGRRGFF,TGTGCCAGCAGCCCCGGCCGCCGGGGGTTCTTC
TRBJ2-7,TRBV5-1,TRBD2,15,.,CASSGLAVSSYEQYF,TGCGCCAGCTCGGGACTAGCGGTAAGCTCCTACGAGCAGTACTTC
TRBJ1-5,TRBV28,TRBD1,13,once,CASRPTGTQPQHF,TGTGCCAGCAGGCCGACAGGGACGCAGCCCCAGCATTTT
TRBJ2-7,TRBV4-1,.,17,.,CASSQAGWETVAYEQYF,TGCGCCAGCAGCCAAGCGGGGTGGGAGACGGTGGCCTACGAGCAGTACTTC
TRBJ1-2,TRBV7-2,.,15,.,CASSVQGPLSYGYTF,TGTGCCAGCAGCGTACAGGGCCCTCTCAGCTATGGCTACACCTTC
TRBJ2-7,TRBV19,TRBD2,13,.,CASSERGDGEQYF,TGTGCCAGTAGTGAGCGGGGGGATGGCGAGCAGTACTTC
TRBJ2-1,TRBV25-1,.,13,.,CASSRSAYNEQFF,TGTGCCAGCAGTCGGTCCGCCTACAATGAGCAGTTCTTC
TRBJ2-5,TRBV7-6,TRBD2,19,.,CASSLGSAGGASIQETQYF,TGTGCCAGCAGCTTAGGTTCCGCGGGAGGCGCGTCGATCCAAGAGACCCAGTACTTC
TRBJ2-7,TRBV5-1,TRBD1,14,.,CASSLGQGADEQYF,TGCGCCAGCAGCTTGGGACAGGGGGCTGACGAGCAGTACTTC
TRBJ1-1,TRBV23-1,.,15,.,CASSQLTRMNTEAFF,TGCGCCAGCAGTCAACTGACACGAATGAACACTGAAGCTTTCTTT
TRBJ1-2,TRBV5-1,.,16,.,CASSLVEASGVYGYTF,TGCGCCAGCAGCTTGGTTGAGGCCTCGGGGGTCTATGGCTACACCTTC
TRBJ2-2,TRBV18,.,18,once,CASSPPGRGAHGTGELFF,TGTGCCAGCTCACCACCAGGTCGGGGGGCGCACGGCACCGGGGAGCTGTTTTTT
TRBJ2-1,TRBV7-3,TRBD2,17,.,CASSLRWRREGDNEQFF,TGTGCCAGCAGCTTAAGATGGCGGCGGGAGGGGGACAATGAGCAGTTCTTC
TRBJ2-1,TRBV29-1,.,13,once,CSVAPRLVREQFF,TGCAGCGTTGCACCCCGACTAGTACGGGAGCAGTTCTTC
TRBJ2-5,TRBV28,.,13,.,CASFKSFGETQYF,TGTGCCAGCTTCAAGTCGTTCGGAGAGACCCAGTACTTC
TRBJ2-7,TRBV5-6,TRBD1,15,.,CASSLIWQGAGEQYF,TGTGCCAGCAGCTTAATATGGCAGGGGGCTGGGGAGCAGTACTTC
TRBJ2-7,TRBV5-4,TRBD1,14,.,CASRPGTDSYEQYF,TGTGCCAGCAGGCCCGGGACAGACTCCTACGAGCAGTACTTC
TRBJ2-1,TRBV6-5,.,16,.,CASSYSGLAYYNEQFF,TGTGCCAGCAGTTACTCGGGGCTAGCGTACTACAATGAGCAGTTCTTC
TRBJ2-3,TRBV5-4,TRBD2,16,.,CASRGGGGRGGDTQYF,TGTGCCAGCAGGGGTGGTGGCGGGAGGGGCGGAGATACGCAGTATTTT
TRBJ2-2,TRBV28,.,12,.,CASSFQTGELFF,TGTGCCAGCAGTTTTCAGACCGGGGAGCTGTTTTTT
TRBJ2-1,TRBV23-1,.,17,.,CASSHQGHRSSYNEQFF,TGCGCCAGCAGTCACCAGGGACACAGGAGCTCCTACAATGAGCAGTTCTTC
TRBJ2-2,TRBV28,TRBD2,17,.,CASSLVWEGLGSGELFF,TGTGCCAGCAGTTTAGTGTGGGAGGGCCTTGGATCCGGGGAGCTGTTTTTT
TRBJ1-5,TRBV6-5,.,14,.,CASSYSEGDQPQHF,TGTGCCAGCAGTTACTCAGAGGGGGATCAGCCCCAGCATTTT
TRBJ2-1,TRBV19,TRBD2,15,.,CASGLAGVGYNEQFF,TGTGCCAGCGGACTAGCGGGAGTGGGGTACAATGAGCAGTTCTTC